Presented here are 7 T cell receptor beta chains from one specimen sequenced in a study of T-cell reconstitution after alpha-beta-depleted transplantation in children. Unique molecular identifiers were incorporated during preparation of the TCRbeta library. TCRdb independently ran MiXCR on the PCR reads; one entry per CDR3 protein. Among about 610,000 distinct CDR3 sequences listed, about 10% were seen once. The sequencing here drew on PBMCs from the stem cell graft donor, taken from the stem cell graft. Receptors originate from a human donor who donated a stem cell graft to a child with acute myeloid leukemia.

V is TRBV28 and J is TRBJ2-1; perhaps TRBD1 as D (6 bases). The CDR3 is made up of 13 amino acids. CDR1 MDHEN and CDR2 SYDVKM come from the germline V gene. The V gene lost 5 bases and the J gene lost 6 bases, with 11 bases spanning the gap. The CDR3: CASSVLQGNEQFF. For the CDR3, the DNA is TGTGCCAGCAGTGTGTTACAGGGCAATGAGCAGTTCTTC.

V is TRBV6-1 and J is TRBJ1-1; a possible D gene is TRBD1 (6 bases). CDR1 is MNHNS, CDR2 SASEGT, per germline. V dropped 4 bases and J dropped 9 bases, with 15 bases sitting between them. There are 13 residues in the CDR3. The CDR3 spells CASSGVGGDKAFF. In DNA form, the CDR3 reads TGTGCCAGCAGTGGGGTAGGGGGGGATAAAGCTTTCTTT.

The genes are TRBV6-2 or TRBV6-3 and TRBJ2-1; 8 nucleotides match TRBD1. The V gene end was trimmed by 4 bases and the J gene end by 4 bases; junction bases not matched to a gene: 9. There are 16 residues in the CDR3. CDR1 MNHEY and CDR2 SVGEGT come from the germline V gene. CDR3 DNA sequence: TGTGCCAGCAGTTCCGGGACAGGCCTCGTTTACAATGAGCAGTTCTTC. Protein: CASSSGTGLVYNEQFF.

The chain carries TRBV4-1 and TRBJ2-1; 7 nucleotides line up with TRBD2. Germline CDR1 is MGHRA and CDR2 is YSYEKL. V shed 0 bases, J shed 5 bases, and the junction held 4 bases outside the gene matches. The CDR3 has 15 amino acids. CDR3 amino acids: CASSQEDGGNNEQFF. Here the CDR3 DNA reads TGCGCCAGCAGCCAAGAGGACGGGGGGAACAATGAGCAGTTCTTC.

This chain uses TRBV20-1 with TRBJ1-2; D unclear. Per germline, CDR1 DFQATT and CDR2 SNEGSKA (reference sequence). This CDR3 spans 11 amino acids. Deletions cut 5 bases from V and 8 bases from J, with 12 bases between. CDR3 in amino acids: CSAVWIQGYTF. Here the CDR3 DNA reads TGCAGTGCTGTATGGATACAAGGCTACACCTTC.

This clonotype was counted at least ten times. V and J are TRBV15 and TRBJ2-3; 7 bases are shared with TRBD2. Per the germline V gene, CDR1 is LNHNV and CDR2 is YYDKDF (reference sequence). With 0 bases clipped from V and 5 bases from J, the junction kept 5 bases outside the gene matches. This CDR3 is 15 amino acids long. CDR3 coding DNA: TGTGCCACCAGCAGAGATGTGCGGGAGAGAGATACGCAGTATTTT. Translated, it gives CATSRDVRERDTQYF. Full variable domain (remainder filled in from reference TRBV15 and TRBJ2-3): DAMVIQNPRYQVTQFGKPVTLSCSQTLNHNVMYWYQQKSSQAPKLLFHYYDKDFNNEADTPDNFQSRRPNTSFCFLDIRSPGLGDTAMYLCATSRDVRERDTQYFGPGTRLTVL.

This clonotype has at least ten counts. The chain links TRBV7-3 to TRBJ2-1, with D maybe TRBD2 (5 bases). V was trimmed by 1 base and J by 5 bases, leaving 9 bases between them. This CDR3 is 14 amino acids long. The V gene's germline CDR1 is SGHTA and CDR2 FQGTGA. The CDR3 DNA follows: TGTGCCAGCAGCTTAAACCCTAGCAACAATGAGCAGTTCTTC. Translation: CASSLNPSNNEQFF.